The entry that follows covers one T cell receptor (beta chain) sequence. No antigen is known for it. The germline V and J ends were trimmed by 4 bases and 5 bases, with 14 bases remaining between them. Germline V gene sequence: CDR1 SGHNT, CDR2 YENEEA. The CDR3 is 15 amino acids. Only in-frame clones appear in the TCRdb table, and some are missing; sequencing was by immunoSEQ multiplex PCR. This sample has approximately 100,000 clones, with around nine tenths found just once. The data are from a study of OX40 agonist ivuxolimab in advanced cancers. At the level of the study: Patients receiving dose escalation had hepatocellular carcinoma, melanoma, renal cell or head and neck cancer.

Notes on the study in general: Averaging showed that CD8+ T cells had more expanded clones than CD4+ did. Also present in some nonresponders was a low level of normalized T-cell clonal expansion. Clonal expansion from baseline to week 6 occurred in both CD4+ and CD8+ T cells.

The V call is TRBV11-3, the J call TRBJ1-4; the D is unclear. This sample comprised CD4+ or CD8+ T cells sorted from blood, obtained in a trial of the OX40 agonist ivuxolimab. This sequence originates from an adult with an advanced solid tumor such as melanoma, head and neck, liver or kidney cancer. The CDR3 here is CASSYWTDTNEKLFF. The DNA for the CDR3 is TGTGCCAGCAGCTATTGGACCGACACCAATGAAAAACTGTTTTTT.